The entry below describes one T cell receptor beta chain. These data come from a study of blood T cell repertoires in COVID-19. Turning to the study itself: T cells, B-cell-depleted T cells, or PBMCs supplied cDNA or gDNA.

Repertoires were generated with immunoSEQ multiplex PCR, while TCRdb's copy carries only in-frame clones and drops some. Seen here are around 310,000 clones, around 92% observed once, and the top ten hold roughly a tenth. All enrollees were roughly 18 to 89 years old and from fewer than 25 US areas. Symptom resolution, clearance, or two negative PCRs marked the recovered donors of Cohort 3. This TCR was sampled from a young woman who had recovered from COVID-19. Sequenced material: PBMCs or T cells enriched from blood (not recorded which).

Here the CDR3 reads CASSKTGVFEKLFF. In DNA form, the CDR3 reads TGTGCCAGCAGCAAGACAGGGGTCTTTGAAAAACTGTTTTTT. The V gene is TRBV5-4, the J gene TRBJ1-4; the match to TRBD1 covers 8 bases. The CDR3 totals 14 residues. In germline, CDR1 is SGHNT, CDR2 YYREEE (reference sequence). J was trimmed by 7 bases and V by 4 bases; bases with no gene match: 6.